The 27 T cell receptor beta chains reported below all come from one sample, sequenced in a study of tumor-infiltrating lymphocytes in localized non-small cell lung cancer. Clones were read by immunoSEQ multiplex PCR, and TCRdb kept only the in-frame ones, dropping some. The sample lists thousands of clones, about 78% occurring once. The sample taken for sequencing was uninvolved lung tissue not adjacent to the tumor. The origin of the receptors is a human donor with non-small cell lung cancer.

This chain connects TRBV6-1 to TRBJ1-2; perhaps TRBD1 as D (5 bases). The V and J ends lost 4 bases and 8 bases respectively, with 14 bases between them. Per germline, CDR1 MNHNS and CDR2 SASEGT. The length of the CDR3 is 13 residues. This CDR3 reads CASSGQGRYGYTF. The CDR3 DNA follows: TGTGCCAGCAGTGGTCAGGGACGGTACGGCTACACCTTC.

Written as DNA, the CDR3 is TGTGCCAGCAGCCCACACGACGAGACCCAGTACTTC. Protein: CASSPHDETQYF. The gene calls are TRBV28 and TRBJ2-5; D unclear. Trimming took 6 bases from V and 5 from J, leaving 10 bases between them. The CDR3 totals 12 residues. Germline CDR1 MDHEN, CDR2 SYDVKM. Looking up the rest from reference TRBV28 and TRBJ2-5 gives the full variable domain: DVKVTQSSRYLVKRTGEKVFLECVQDMDHENMFWYRQDPGLGLRLIYFSYDVKMKEKGDIPEGYSVSREKKERFSLILESASTNQTSMYLCASSPHDETQYFGPGTRLLVL.

The gene calls are TRBV15 and TRBJ2-7; the match to TRBD2 covers 13 bases. This CDR3 region has 15 residues. Germline V lookup: CDR1 LNHNV, CDR2 YYDKDF (reference sequence). The junction had 6 bases not matched to a gene; V was cut back by 4 bases and J by 6 bases. In nucleotides, the CDR3 is TGTGCCACCAGCAAAACTAGCGGGGGGGCCTCCGAGCAGTACTTC. This gives the protein CATSKTSGGASEQYF.

This sequence joins TRBV13 and TRBJ1-1; D remains unclear. The CDR3 sequence is 14 residues long. V was cut by 4 bases and J by 0 bases, with 9 bases left in between. The V gene's germline CDR1 is PRHDT and CDR2 FYEKMQ (reference sequence). CDR3 DNA: TGTGCCAGCAGCTCAGACGGAGTGAACACTGAAGCTTTCTTT. It encodes CASSSDGVNTEAFF.

This clone was counted once. The chain links TRBV6-1 to TRBJ1-1; unclear D gene. The germline V and J ends were trimmed by 3 bases and 7 bases, with 15 bases remaining between them. The V gene's germline CDR1 is MNHNS and CDR2 SASEGT. CDR3 size: 14 residues. The CDR3: CASSDQRKRVEAFF. In DNA, the CDR3 is TGTGCCAGCAGTGATCAGAGGAAACGAGTTGAAGCTTTCTTT.

The chain carries TRBV7-2 and TRBJ2-1; unclear D gene. The ends were cut back, 5 bases at V and 0 bases at J, with 14 bases in the middle. In germline, CDR1 is SGHTA, CDR2 FQGNSA. The CDR3 extends over 16 amino acids. This chain's CDR3 is CASSPAASSSYNEQFF. Here the CDR3 DNA reads TGTGCCAGCAGCCCCGCCGCCTCCAGCTCCTACAATGAGCAGTTCTTC.

The chain uses TRBV7-2 and TRBJ2-1; TRBD2 agrees at 7 bases. V was pared by 7 bases and J by 4 bases, with 10 bases of the junction left unmatched. This CDR3 is 15 amino acids long. Germline loops: CDR1 SGHTA, CDR2 FQGNSA. CDR3: CASTPVAGDYNEQFF. Here the CDR3 DNA reads TGTGCCAGCACCCCCGTGGCGGGGGATTACAATGAGCAGTTCTTC.

This clone was detected only once. CDR3 nucleotide sequence: TGTGCCAGCAGCTTAGCTCAGGGGACAGACAAACCCTACGAGCAGTACTTC. Protein product: CASSLAQGTDKPYEQYF. The V call is TRBV7-2, the J call TRBJ2-7, with TRBD1 identical over 7 bases. Germline-derived CDR1 and CDR2 are SGHTA and FQGNSA. With V trimmed by 0 bases and J by 2 bases, 10 bases remained unmatched. This CDR3 spans 17 amino acids.

This chain's CDR3 is CASSIGDTQYF. The CDR3 DNA reads as TGTGCCAGCAGTATCGGAGATACGCAGTATTTT. J is TRBJ2-3 and V is TRBV27; D call uncertain. The germline V gene encodes CDR1 MNHEY and CDR2 SMNVEV (reference sequence). Trimming cost V 5 bases and J 5 bases, with 5 bases left between them. The CDR3 runs 11 residues.

This chain links TRBV28 with TRBJ1-2; D uncertain. Germline V CDR1 and CDR2: MDHEN, SYDVKM. Trimming left V 1 base short and J 4 bases short, with 7 bases between. The CDR3 is 13 amino acids. The CDR3 sequence is CASSLSQSYGYTF. CDR3 nucleotides: TGTGCCAGCAGTTTATCCCAAAGCTATGGCTACACCTTC.

The V and J genes are TRBV18 and TRBJ2-7; no clear D. The V end lost 2 bases, the J end lost 5 bases, and 13 bases lay between the germline ends. This CDR3 comprises 14 residues. Germline V gives CDR1 KGHSH, CDR2 LQKENI. The CDR3 coding sequence is TGTGCCAGCTCACCAGGGCCTTACGCCCACGAGCAGTACTTC. This encodes CASSPGPYAHEQYF.

The chain employs TRBV2 and TRBJ1-2; maybe TRBD1 (5 bases). Per the germline V gene, CDR1 is SNHLY and CDR2 is FYNNEI. The ends were cut back, 0 bases at V and 4 bases at J, with 15 bases in the middle. This CDR3 is 16 amino acids long. CDR3 nucleotides: TGTGCCAGCAGTGAAGCGCAAGACAGCGTCAGCTATGGCTACACCTTC. Encoded protein: CASSEAQDSVSYGYTF.

This clone appeared a single time. The chain combines TRBV10-3 with TRBJ2-1; 8 bases map to TRBD1. The germline CDR1 and CDR2 sequences are ENHRY and SYGVKD. The CDR3 consists of 15 residues. V dropped 6 bases and J dropped 8; count of bases not matched to a gene: 12. CDR3 in DNA: TGTGCCATCAGCCTACAGGGGGGCCCCTTTGATGAGCAGTTCTTC. Amino acid sequence: CAISLQGGPFDEQFF.

This sequence joins TRBV9 and TRBJ2-5; D uncertain. CDR1 is SGDLS, CDR2 YYNGEE, per germline. The CDR3 is 13 residues long. V lost 0 bases and J lost 5, with 8 bases in between. This CDR3 reads CASSVGSMETQYF. In DNA form, the CDR3 reads TGTGCCAGCAGCGTAGGTAGTATGGAGACCCAGTACTTC.

This chain uses TRBV18 with TRBJ2-7; 7 bases fit TRBD1. CDR3 length equals 14 residues. J gave up 3 bases and V 2 bases, and 4 bases lay outside the gene matches. Germline CDR1 reads KGHSH; CDR2 reads LQKENI. Here the CDR3 reads CASSPKGQYYEQYF. In DNA, the CDR3 is TGTGCCAGCTCACCAAAGGGACAGTACTACGAGCAGTACTTC.

V gene TRBV7-2 combines with J gene TRBJ2-7; perhaps TRBD1 as D (7 bases). CDR3 length equals 14 residues. Trimming removed 5 bases from V and 2 bases from J, with 13 bases in between. Germline V gives CDR1 SGHTA, CDR2 FQGNSA. Here the CDR3 reads CASSPQGGAYEQYF. CDR3 nucleotide sequence: TGTGCCAGCAGCCCTCAGGGGGGTGCCTACGAGCAGTACTTC. Variable domain in full (rest from reference TRBV7-2 and TRBJ2-7): GAGVSQSPSNKVTEKGKDVELRCDPISGHTALYWYRQSLGQGLEFLIYFQGNSAPDKSGLPSDRFSAERTGGSVSTLTIQRTQQEDSAVYLCASSPQGGAYEQYFGPGTRLTVT.

The genes are TRBV6-5 and TRBJ2-7; D not certain. The CDR3 has 14 residues. Trimming took 5 bases from V and 6 from J, leaving 17 bases between them. Germline values: CDR1 MNHEY, CDR2 SVGAGI. The CDR3 here is CASSPPGRYSEQYF. CDR3 sequence (DNA): TGTGCCAGCAGTCCGCCCGGAAGATACAGCGAGCAGTACTTC.

The chain carries TRBV4-1 and TRBJ1-4; possible D gene TRBD1, 5 bases. V lost 1 base and J 8 bases, leaving 14 bases between the germline ends. This CDR3 is built from 15 residues. Germline V lookup: CDR1 MGHRA, CDR2 YSYEKL. The CDR3 region has the DNA TGCGCCAGCAGCCAAGGTAACGGGGCACGAGAAAAACTGTTTTTT. This gives the protein CASSQGNGAREKLFF.

The V and J genes are TRBV14 and TRBJ1-1; 7 bases are a match to TRBD1. The CDR3 spans 14 residues. The germline gives CDR1 SGHDN, CDR2 FVKESK. The V gene end was trimmed by 4 bases and the J gene end by 0 bases; junction bases not matched to a gene: 2. This chain's CDR3 is CASSRTGMNTEAFF. The DNA of the CDR3 is TGTGCCAGCAGCCGGACAGGCATGAACACTGAAGCTTTCTTT. The complete variable domain, with remaining parts taken from reference TRBV14 and TRBJ1-1, reads EAGVTQFPSHSVIEKGQTVTLRCDPISGHDNLYWYRRVMGKEIKFLLHFVKESKQDESGMPNNRFLAERTGGTYSTLKVQPAELEDSGVYFCASSRTGMNTEAFFGQGTRLTVV.

This clone is medium-sized within its sample. The rearrangement links TRBV5-1 to TRBJ1-1, with D possibly being TRBD1 (5 bases). CDR1 is SGHRS, CDR2 YFSETQ, per germline. V was clipped by 4 bases and J by 8 bases, with 18 bases between them. This CDR3 contains 14 residues. CDR3: CASSRGGVEREAFF. In nucleotides, the CDR3 is TGCGCCAGCAGCCGCGGGGGGGTCGAGAGGGAAGCTTTCTTT.

As to this clone: At the DNA level, this CDR3 is encoded by other sequences in the same sample as well. This sequence joins TRBV28 and TRBJ2-7; TRBD1 is a possible D gene (5 bases). The ends were cut back, 1 base at V and 6 bases at J, with 7 bases in the middle. The CDR3 consists of 12 residues. The germline gives CDR1 MDHEN, CDR2 SYDVKM. The CDR3 here is CASSLSGPEQYF. The DNA of the CDR3 is TGTGCCAGCAGTTTATCAGGGCCCGAGCAGTACTTC.

This clone was detected only a few times. V usage is TRBV29-1 and J usage is TRBJ1-1; D call uncertain. Germline lookup yields CDR1 SQVTM and CDR2 ANQGSEA. V gave up 6 bases and J gave up 11 bases, with 16 bases separating them. The CDR3 totals 11 residues. This CDR3 reads CSVQDGLNAFF. The CDR3 region has the DNA TGCAGCGTGCAAGACGGACTGAATGCTTTCTTT.

This clone was seen more than once but under ten times. The rearrangement links TRBV7-6 to TRBJ1-3; possible D gene TRBD1, 6 bases. Germline V gives CDR1 SGHVS, CDR2 FNYEAQ. Trimming shortened V by 1 base and J by 4 bases, and 11 bases separated the two germline ends. CDR3 length: 15 amino acids. The CDR3 loop reads CASSLEGVSGNTIYF. The CDR3 coding sequence is TGTGCCAGCAGCTTAGAGGGGGTCAGCGGAAACACCATATATTTT.

This clone has a single count. The rearrangement uses TRBV4-1 and TRBJ1-6; D possibly corresponds to TRBD1 (5 bases). The CDR3 covers 13 residues. V lost 4 bases and J lost 7, with 8 bases in between. CDR1 and CDR2 from the germline V gene are MGHRA and YSYEKL. DNA of the CDR3: TGCGCCAGCAGCCCCAGGGACAATTCACCCCTCCACTTT. Translating gives CASSPRDNSPLHF.

The CDR3 spells CASSSQPGEVYGYTF. The CDR3 DNA sequence: TGTGCCAGCAGTTCCCAACCGGGGGAGGTCTATGGCTACACCTTC. The rearrangement joins TRBV28 to TRBJ1-2, with a tentative D call TRBD1 (5 bases). This CDR3 has 15 residues. The V gene lost 4 bases and the J gene lost 4 bases, with 16 bases spanning the gap. CDR1 is MDHEN and CDR2 is SYDVKM in the germline V gene.

The chain has TRBV7-9 and TRBJ2-2, with 7 bases fitting TRBD1. The V gene's germline CDR1 is SEHNR and CDR2 FQNEAQ (reference sequence). This CDR3 has 14 residues. The junction had 8 bases not matched to a gene; V was cut back by 6 bases and J by 7 bases. CDR3 amino acids: CASRRQGEGGELFF. In DNA, the CDR3 is TGTGCCAGCAGGCGACAGGGAGAGGGCGGGGAGCTGTTTTTT.

The chain employs TRBV16 and TRBJ2-2; no definite D call. Germline-derived CDR1 and CDR2 are KGHSY and FQNENV. The CDR3 spans 12 residues. The V gene lost 8 bases and the J gene lost 5 bases, with 9 bases spanning the gap. This CDR3 is CASQSQTGELFF. The DNA for the CDR3 is TGTGCCAGCCAATCCCAGACCGGGGAGCTGTTTTTT. Based on the CDR3 plus reference TRBV16 and TRBJ2-2, the full variable domain is GEEVAQTPKHLVRGEGQKAKLYCAPIKGHSYVFWYQQVLKNEFKFLISFQNENVFDETGMPKERFSAKCLPNSPCSLEIQATKLEDSAVYFCASQSQTGELFFGEGSRLTVL.